This T cell receptor (beta chain) was profiled in a study of T cells in Graves' hyperthyroidism and ophthalmopathy. About the research overall: It was at initial diagnosis, before any treatment, that peripheral blood was collected.

Trimming removed 3 bases from V and 3 bases from J, with 14 bases in between. Germline V gene data show CDR1 as LNHDA and CDR2 as SQIVND (reference sequence). There are 15 residues in the CDR3. Ophthalmopathy patients showed a Clinical Activity Score of at least 3, NOSPECS grade of at least 4 and duration under 3 months. The study excluded patients with uncontrolled infection, other autoimmune disease, pregnancy or lactation. This clonotype was counted at least ten times. Its antigen is not known. Researchers amplified the TCR beta CDR3 regions from RNA transcripts. HTBI primers drove first-round RT-PCR of the TCR CDR3. Via MiXCR, TCRdb re-called the multiplex PCR reads, giving one row per CDR3 protein. The profile covers roughly 560,000 distinct CDR3 sequences, with approximately 15% appearing a single time and around 4.5% taken by the ten largest. Study-wide results and caveats: Also found in blood were most expanded thyroid clonotypes above 0.001.

The sample taken for sequencing was blood. The sequence derives from a woman in her 40s with Graves' ophthalmopathy. The genes are TRBV19 and TRBJ1-1; D is undetermined. The CDR3 DNA sequence: TGTGCCAGTAGTATGAGGTCCGGGTTGGACACTGAAGCTTTCTTT. It translates to CASSMRSGLDTEAFF.